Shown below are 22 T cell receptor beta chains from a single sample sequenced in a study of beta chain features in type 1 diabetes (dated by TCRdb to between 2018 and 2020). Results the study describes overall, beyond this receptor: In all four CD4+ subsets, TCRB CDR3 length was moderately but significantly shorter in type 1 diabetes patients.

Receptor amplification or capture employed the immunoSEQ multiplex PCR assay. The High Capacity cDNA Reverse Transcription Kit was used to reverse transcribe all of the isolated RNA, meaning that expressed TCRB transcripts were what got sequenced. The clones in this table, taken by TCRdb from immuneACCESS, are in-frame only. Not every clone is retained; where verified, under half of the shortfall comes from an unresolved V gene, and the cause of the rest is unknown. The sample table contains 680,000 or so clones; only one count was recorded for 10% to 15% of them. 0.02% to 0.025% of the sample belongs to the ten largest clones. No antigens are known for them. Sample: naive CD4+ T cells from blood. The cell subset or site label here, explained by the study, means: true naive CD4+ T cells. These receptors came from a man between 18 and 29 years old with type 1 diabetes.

CDR3 sequence reads: CASSFLGGVYNEQFF. The CDR3 region has the DNA TGTGCCAGCAGCTTTTTGGGAGGGGTATACAATGAGCAGTTCTTC. The V gene is TRBV5-4, the J gene TRBJ2-1; 7 nucleotides line up with TRBD2. Germline assignment: CDR1 SGHNT and CDR2 YYREEE (reference sequence). V was clipped by 2 bases and J by 4 bases; unmatched bases: 6. The CDR3 totals 15 residues.

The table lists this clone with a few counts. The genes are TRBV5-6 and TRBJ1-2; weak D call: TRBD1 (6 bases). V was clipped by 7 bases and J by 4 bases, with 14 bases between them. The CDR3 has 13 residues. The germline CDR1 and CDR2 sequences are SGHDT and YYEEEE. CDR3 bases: TGTGCCAGCCTGGCCGGAGGGGGCTATGGCTACACCTTC. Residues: CASLAGGGYGYTF.

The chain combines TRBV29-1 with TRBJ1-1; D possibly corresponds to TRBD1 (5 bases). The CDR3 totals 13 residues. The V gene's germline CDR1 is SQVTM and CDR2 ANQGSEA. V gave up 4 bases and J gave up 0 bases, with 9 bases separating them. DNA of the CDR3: TGCAGCGTTGCGACAGTTATGAACACTGAAGCTTTCTTT. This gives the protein CSVATVMNTEAFF.

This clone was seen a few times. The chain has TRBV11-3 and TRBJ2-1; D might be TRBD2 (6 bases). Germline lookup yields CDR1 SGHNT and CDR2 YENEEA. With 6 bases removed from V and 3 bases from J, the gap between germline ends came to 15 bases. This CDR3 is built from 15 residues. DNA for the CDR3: TGTGCCAGCAGATCCCGGGACTCCGTCTACAATGAGCAGTTCTTC. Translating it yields CASRSRDSVYNEQFF.

The CDR3 protein is CASSLYRETQYF. The DNA of the CDR3 is TGTGCCAGCAGTTTATACAGGGAGACCCAGTACTTC. The chain combines TRBV28 with TRBJ2-5; TRBD1 might be the D (5 bases). The CDR3 is 12 residues long. Looked up from germline, CDR1 is MDHEN and CDR2 is SYDVKM. Trimming shortened V by 1 base and J by 5 bases, and 5 bases separated the two germline ends.

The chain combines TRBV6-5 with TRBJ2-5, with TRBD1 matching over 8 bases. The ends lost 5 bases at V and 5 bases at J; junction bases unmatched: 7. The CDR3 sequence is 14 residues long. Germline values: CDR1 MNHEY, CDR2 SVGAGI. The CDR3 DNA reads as TGTGCCAGCAGTAACGGACAGGGATGGGAGACCCAGTACTTC. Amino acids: CASSNGQGWETQYF.

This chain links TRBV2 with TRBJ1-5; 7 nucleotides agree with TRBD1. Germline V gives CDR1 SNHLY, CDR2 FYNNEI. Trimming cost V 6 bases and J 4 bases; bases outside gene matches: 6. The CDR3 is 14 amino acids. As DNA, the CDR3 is TGTGCCAGCAGCCTCCAGGGGGGGAATCAGCCCCAGCATTTT. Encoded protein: CASSLQGGNQPQHF.

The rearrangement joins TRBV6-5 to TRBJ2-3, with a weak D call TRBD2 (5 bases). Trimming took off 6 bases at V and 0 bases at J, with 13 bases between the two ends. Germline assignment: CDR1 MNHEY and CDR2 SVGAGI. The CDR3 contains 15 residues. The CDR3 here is CASSLQSGSTDTQYF. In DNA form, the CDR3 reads TGTGCCAGCAGCCTTCAGTCGGGAAGCACAGATACGCAGTATTTT.

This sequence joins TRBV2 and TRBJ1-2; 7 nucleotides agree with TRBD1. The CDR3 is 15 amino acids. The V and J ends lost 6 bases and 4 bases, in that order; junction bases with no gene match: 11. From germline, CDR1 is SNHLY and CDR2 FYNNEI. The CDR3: CASRPLAGTVYGYTF. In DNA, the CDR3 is TGTGCCAGCAGGCCCTTAGCCGGGACAGTCTATGGCTACACCTTC.

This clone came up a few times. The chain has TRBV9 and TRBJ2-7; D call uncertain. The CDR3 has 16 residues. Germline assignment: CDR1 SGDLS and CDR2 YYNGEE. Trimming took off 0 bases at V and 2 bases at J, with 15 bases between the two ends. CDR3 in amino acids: CASSVGEAQPTYEQYF. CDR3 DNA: TGTGCCAGCAGCGTAGGAGAGGCCCAACCAACCTACGAGCAGTACTTC.

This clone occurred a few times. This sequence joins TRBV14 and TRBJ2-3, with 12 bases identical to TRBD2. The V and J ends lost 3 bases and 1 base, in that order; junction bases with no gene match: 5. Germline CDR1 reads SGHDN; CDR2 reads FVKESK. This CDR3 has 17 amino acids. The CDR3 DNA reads TGTGCCAGCAGCCAGAGACTAGCGGGGGACGGCACAGATACGCAGTATTTT. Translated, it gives CASSQRLAGDGTDTQYF.

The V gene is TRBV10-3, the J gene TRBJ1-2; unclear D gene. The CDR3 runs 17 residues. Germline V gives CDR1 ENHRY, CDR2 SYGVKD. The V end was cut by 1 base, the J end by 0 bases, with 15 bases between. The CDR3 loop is CAISEYTPEASNYGYTF. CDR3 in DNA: TGTGCCATCAGTGAGTACACGCCCGAGGCCTCTAACTATGGCTACACCTTC.

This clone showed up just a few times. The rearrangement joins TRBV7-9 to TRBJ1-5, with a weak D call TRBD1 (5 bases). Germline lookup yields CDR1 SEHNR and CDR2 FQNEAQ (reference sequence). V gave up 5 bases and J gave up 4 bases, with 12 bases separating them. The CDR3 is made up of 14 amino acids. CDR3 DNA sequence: TGTGCCAGCAGCCGGGACGGGGGAAATCAGCCCCAGCATTTT. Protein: CASSRDGGNQPQHF.

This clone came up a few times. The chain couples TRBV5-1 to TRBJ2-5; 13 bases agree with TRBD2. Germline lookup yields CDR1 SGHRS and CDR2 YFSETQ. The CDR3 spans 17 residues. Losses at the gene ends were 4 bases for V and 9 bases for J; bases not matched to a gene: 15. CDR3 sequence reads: CASSRRTSGGDGPAQYF. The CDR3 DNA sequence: TGCGCCAGCAGCAGGAGGACTAGCGGGGGTGATGGCCCGGCCCAGTACTTC.

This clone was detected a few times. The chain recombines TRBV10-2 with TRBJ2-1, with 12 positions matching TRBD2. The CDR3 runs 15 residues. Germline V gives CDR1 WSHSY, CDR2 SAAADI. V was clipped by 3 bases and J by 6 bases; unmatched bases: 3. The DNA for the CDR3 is TGCGCCAGCAGTGAATGGACTAGCGGGGTCAATGAGCAGTTCTTC. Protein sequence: CASSEWTSGVNEQFF.

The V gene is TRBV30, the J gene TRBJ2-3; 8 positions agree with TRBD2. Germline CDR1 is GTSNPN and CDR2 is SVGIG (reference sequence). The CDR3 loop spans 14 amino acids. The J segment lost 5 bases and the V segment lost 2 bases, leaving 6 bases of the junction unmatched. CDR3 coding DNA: TGTGCCTGGAGTTCGGGGGGGGTCAGAGATACGCAGTATTTT. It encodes CAWSSGGVRDTQYF.

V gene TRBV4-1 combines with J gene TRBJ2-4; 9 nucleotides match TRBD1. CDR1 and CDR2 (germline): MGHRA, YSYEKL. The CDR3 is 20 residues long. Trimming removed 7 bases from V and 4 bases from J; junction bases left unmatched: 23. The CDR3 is CASTFRVQGAAPLGKNIQYF. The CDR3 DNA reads TGCGCCAGCACCTTCAGAGTACAGGGGGCGGCCCCCCTCGGGAAAAACATTCAGTACTTC.

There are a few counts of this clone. CDR3 sequence: CASSLLDRGIQYF. Here the CDR3 DNA reads TGTGCCAGCAGCCTCCTGGACAGGGGCATTCAGTACTTC. The rearrangement links TRBV9 to TRBJ2-4; 9 bases fit TRBD1. CDR1 is SGDLS and CDR2 is YYNGEE in the germline V gene. CDR3 size: 13 residues. V lost 4 bases, J lost 9 bases, and 5 bases stayed unmatched.

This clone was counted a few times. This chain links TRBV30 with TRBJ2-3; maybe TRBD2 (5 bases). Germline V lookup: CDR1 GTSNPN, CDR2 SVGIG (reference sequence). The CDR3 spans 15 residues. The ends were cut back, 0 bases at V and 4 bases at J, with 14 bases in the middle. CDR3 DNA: TGTGCCTGGAGTGTATCAGGAGGCCCCGCAGATACGCAGTATTTT. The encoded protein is CAWSVSGGPADTQYF.

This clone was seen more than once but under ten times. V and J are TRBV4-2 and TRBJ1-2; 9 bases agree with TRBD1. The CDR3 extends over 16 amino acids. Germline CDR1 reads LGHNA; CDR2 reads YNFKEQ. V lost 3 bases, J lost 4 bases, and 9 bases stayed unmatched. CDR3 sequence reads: CASSHATQGAGYGYTF. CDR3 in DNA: TGTGCCAGCAGCCACGCGACACAGGGGGCGGGCTATGGCTACACCTTC.

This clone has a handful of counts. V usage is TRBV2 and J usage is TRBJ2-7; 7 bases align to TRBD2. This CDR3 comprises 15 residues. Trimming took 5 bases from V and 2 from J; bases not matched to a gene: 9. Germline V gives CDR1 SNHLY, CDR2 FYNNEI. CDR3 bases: TGTGCCAGCAGTCGGGACTACCAATCGACCTACGAGCAGTACTTC. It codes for CASSRDYQSTYEQYF. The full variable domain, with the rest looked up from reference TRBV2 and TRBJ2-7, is EPEVTQTPSHQVTQMGQEVILRCVPISNHLYFYWYRQILGQKVEFLVSFYNNEISEKSEIFDDQFSVERPDGSNFTLKIRSTKLEDSAMYFCASSRDYQSTYEQYFGPGTRLTVT.

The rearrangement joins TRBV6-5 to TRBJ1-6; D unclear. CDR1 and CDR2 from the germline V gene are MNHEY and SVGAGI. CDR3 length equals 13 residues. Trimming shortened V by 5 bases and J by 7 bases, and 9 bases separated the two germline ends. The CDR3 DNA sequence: TGTGCCAGCAGTCCCCGAGAAAATTCACCCCTCCACTTT. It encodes CASSPRENSPLHF.